Following are 25 T cell receptor beta chains from one sample sequenced in a study of T cells in Graves' hyperthyroidism and ophthalmopathy. RNA transcripts served as the template for amplifying TCR beta CDR3 regions. When the TCR CDR3 underwent first-round RT-PCR, the HTBI primer set was used. TCRdb reanalysed the multiplex PCR reads using MiXCR and keeps one entry per CDR3 protein. The sample contains some 200,000 distinct CDR3 sequences, 15% to 20% of which appear only once. Specimen: blood. These receptors originate from a man aged 50-60 years with Graves' hyperthyroidism.

The CDR3 DNA follows: TGTGCCAGTAGTCCCCGGGACAGGGTGTCGAATTCACCCCTCCACTTT. Its protein product is CASSPRDRVSNSPLHF. The gene calls are TRBV19 and TRBJ1-6, with 9 nucleotides matching TRBD1. This CDR3 comprises 16 residues. Germline CDR1 and CDR2: LNHDA and SQIVND (reference sequence). The V gene end was trimmed by 5 bases and the J gene end by 7 bases; junction bases not matched to a gene: 9. Drawing the rest from reference TRBV19 and TRBJ1-6, the complete variable domain is DGGITQSPKYLFRKEGQNVTLSCEQNLNHDAMYWYRQDPGQGLRLIYYSQIVNDFQKGDIAEGYSVSREKKESFPLTVTSAQKNPTAFYLCASSPRDRVSNSPLHFGNGTRLTVT.

This clonotype was recorded a few times. The chain carries TRBV7-2 and TRBJ2-3, with TRBD2 identical over 7 bases. J lost 5 bases, V lost 3 bases, and 5 bases had no gene match. Per the germline V gene, CDR1 is SGHTA and CDR2 is FQGNSA. There are 14 residues in the CDR3. The CDR3 loop reads CASSLSGMVDTQYF. The CDR3 DNA reads as TGTGCCAGCAGCTTGAGCGGGATGGTAGATACGCAGTATTTT.

The chain has TRBV7-2 and TRBJ2-7, with 14 nucleotides matching TRBD2. V lost 4 bases, J lost 6 bases, and 11 bases stayed unmatched. Germline CDR1 is SGHTA and CDR2 is FQGNSA. CDR3 size: 17 residues. The CDR3 protein is CASSYWTSGRTRSEQYF. CDR3 nucleotides: TGTGCCAGCAGCTATTGGACTAGCGGGAGGACCAGGTCCGAGCAGTACTTC.

This clonotype was counted at least ten times. This sequence joins TRBV20-1 and TRBJ2-1; 10 nucleotides agree with TRBD2. The length of the CDR3 is 13 residues. V was pared by 5 bases and J by 15 bases, with 13 bases of the junction left unmatched. Per germline, CDR1 DFQATT and CDR2 SNEGSKA (reference sequence). The CDR3 loop is CSALYGLAGVGFF. In nucleotides, the CDR3 is TGCAGTGCTCTCTACGGTCTAGCGGGGGTCGGGTTCTTC.

This chain connects TRBV15 to TRBJ1-2, with TRBD1 matching over 9 bases. CDR1 LNHNV and CDR2 YYDKDF come from the germline V gene (reference sequence). Unmatched junction bases numbered 3, after V lost 6 bases and J lost 4 bases. This CDR3 is built from 13 residues. CDR3 bases: TGTGCCACCAGACAGGGGGCAGGCTATGGCTACACCTTC. It encodes CATRQGAGYGYTF.

The rearrangement joins TRBV9 to TRBJ2-7; no definite D call. Per germline, CDR1 SGDLS and CDR2 YYNGEE. Trimming shortened V by 0 bases and J by 7 bases, and 11 bases separated the two germline ends. The CDR3 extends over 13 amino acids. The CDR3 loop is CASSVDALGEQYF. The CDR3 nucleotides are TGTGCCAGCAGCGTAGATGCCCTAGGGGAGCAGTACTTC.

This chain connects TRBV29-1 to TRBJ1-2, with D maybe TRBD1 (5 bases). The V gene lost 2 bases and the J gene lost 4 bases, with 14 bases spanning the gap. The CDR3 is 14 residues long. Per the germline V gene, CDR1 is SQVTM and CDR2 is ANQGSEA. The CDR3 coding sequence is TGCAGCGTTGAACGATTCAGGGCGGGCTATGGCTACACCTTC. This codes for CSVERFRAGYGYTF.

Worth noting for this clonotype: The limits of the CDR3 on the DNA are not certain, so only TCRdb's listed CDR3 is given. The V gene is TRBV7-3, the J gene TRBJ2-1; the D call in the table, TRBD1, was not verified against the DNA. The CDR3 is made up of 14 amino acids, end residues included. Germline-derived CDR1 and CDR2 are SGHTA and FQGTGA. The CDR3 sequence: CASSFGPGLNEQFF.

The table lists this clonotype with many counts. The chain employs TRBV6-2 or TRBV6-3 and TRBJ2-6; 9 bases map to TRBD2. This CDR3 contains 15 residues. Germline V gene data show CDR1 as MNHEY and CDR2 as SVGEGT. With 10 bases clipped from V and 0 bases from J, the junction kept 4 bases outside the gene matches. CDR3 loop: CATAGGLSGANVLTF. For the CDR3, the DNA is TGTGCCACAGCGGGGGGACTCTCTGGGGCCAACGTCCTGACTTTC.

The V call is TRBV18, the J call TRBJ2-5, with TRBD1 matching over 7 bases. V lost 3 bases to trimming and J lost 5 bases; unmatched junction nucleotides: 6. Looked up from germline, CDR1 is KGHSH and CDR2 is LQKENI. This CDR3 is 14 amino acids long. The CDR3 loop is CASSPLTGMETQYF. In DNA, the CDR3 is TGTGCCAGCTCACCGCTGACAGGGATGGAGACCCAGTACTTC.

This clonotype is medium-sized within its sample. The chain couples TRBV28 to TRBJ2-7; tentative D call: TRBD2 (6 bases). The V gene's germline CDR1 is MDHEN and CDR2 SYDVKM. The CDR3 is made up of 13 amino acids. Between the trimmed V and J ends, which lost 6 bases and 4 bases, there was a span of 13 bases. CDR3 amino acids: CASRQPGGYEQYF. CDR3 DNA sequence: TGTGCCAGCAGACAGCCCGGGGGTTACGAGCAGTACTTC.

Notes on this clonotype: Possible read error: a much larger clone is one base away. The chain recombines TRBV18 with TRBJ2-7; D assignment may be TRBD1 or TRBD2 (6 bases each). The germline V gene has CDR1 KGHSH and CDR2 LQKENI. Deletions cut 3 bases from V and 5 bases from J, with 17 bases between. The CDR3 is 15 amino acids. This CDR3 is CASSPRGRGLHEQYF. The CDR3 DNA reads TGTGCCAGCTCACCTCGGGGACGGGGGCTCCACGAGCAGTACTTC.

This clonotype has ten or more counts. The chain joins TRBV5-1 to TRBJ2-1; the match to TRBD2 covers 7 bases. V was clipped by 0 bases and J by 4 bases; unmatched bases: 4. Germline V gene data show CDR1 as SGHRS and CDR2 as YFSETQ. This CDR3 region has 15 residues. As DNA, the CDR3 is TGCGCCAGCAGCTTGGCGCGGGAGAAGTACAATGAGCAGTTCTTC. As protein: CASSLAREKYNEQFF.

The chain employs TRBV10-3 and TRBJ2-1; TRBD2 aligns across 9 bases. V shed 11 bases and J 5 bases; nucleotides not matched to a gene: 7. Germline V gives CDR1 ENHRY, CDR2 SYGVKD. The CDR3 extends over 13 amino acids. The DNA of the CDR3 is TGTGCCGTTCGACTAGCGGACGACAATGAGCAGTTCTTC. It is translated as CAVRLADDNEQFF.

This clonotype was detected ten times or more. The chain is built from TRBV27 and TRBJ1-2, with unresolved D. Looked up from germline, CDR1 is MNHEY and CDR2 is SMNVEV (reference sequence). There are 13 residues in the CDR3. V gave up 6 bases and J gave up 2 bases, with 10 bases separating them. CDR3 DNA: TGTGCCAGCAGACCAGGACGGAACTATGGCTACACCTTC. Residues: CASRPGRNYGYTF.

This clonotype was observed at least ten times. The J gene is TRBJ2-7, the V gene TRBV2; TRBD1 might be the D (5 bases). Germline V gene sequence: CDR1 SNHLY, CDR2 FYNNEI. The CDR3 sequence is 14 residues long. Trimming removed 5 bases from V and 4 bases from J, with 15 bases in between. The CDR3 bases are TGTGCCAGCAGTCCTATTTGGGGCTTTTACGAGCAGTACTTC. Translation: CASSPIWGFYEQYF.

There are many counts of this clonotype. The rearrangement joins TRBV28 to TRBJ1-2, with 10 bases fitting TRBD1. V lost 6 bases, J lost 14 bases, and 12 bases stayed unmatched. This CDR3 is built from 13 residues. CDR1 MDHEN and CDR2 SYDVKM come from the germline V gene. The CDR3 here is CASRPRDRGSRTF. The CDR3 coding sequence is TGTGCCAGCAGGCCAAGGGACAGGGGCTCGCGGACCTTC.

On this clonotype itself: Compared with germline, one end of the junction differs, possibly owing to a read error. The chain links TRBV12-3 or TRBV12-4 to TRBJ2-5; D unclear. This CDR3 has 12 amino acids. The CDR3 DNA reads TGTGCCAACAGTTTAGGTGGAGAGACCCAGTACTTC. Encoded protein: CANSLGGETQYF.

The sample holds many counts of this clonotype. V usage is TRBV18 and J usage is TRBJ2-3; 11 positions agree with TRBD2. The CDR3 totals 15 residues. The trim removed 2 bases at V and 5 bases at J, leaving 3 bases unmatched. Germline assignment: CDR1 KGHSH and CDR2 LQKENI. CDR3 amino acids: CASSPTSGRGDTQYF. Here the CDR3 DNA reads TGTGCCAGCTCACCAACTAGCGGGAGAGGAGATACGCAGTATTTT.

The chain couples TRBV28 to TRBJ1-2, with TRBD1 matching 8 bases. J gave up 8 bases and V 2 bases, and 4 bases lay outside the gene matches. Germline CDR1 MDHEN, CDR2 SYDVKM. CDR3 length: 13 residues. CDR3 DNA sequence: TGTGCCAGCAGTTTACTCTCAGGGGGCGGCTACACCTTC. As protein: CASSLLSGGGYTF.

The table lists this clonotype with many counts. The rearrangement links TRBV7-3 to TRBJ2-1; TRBD2 agrees at 10 bases. Germline values: CDR1 SGHTA, CDR2 FQGTGA. J lost 9 bases, V lost 6 bases, and 5 bases had no gene match. CDR3 length: 13 residues. The CDR3 spells CASSRVAGGEQFF. The DNA for the CDR3 is TGTGCCAGCAGTAGAGTAGCGGGAGGTGAGCAGTTCTTC.

Many counts were recorded for this clonotype. This chain links TRBV27 with TRBJ2-3; 11 positions agree with TRBD2. V lost 5 bases and J lost 5; bases outside the gene matches: 6. This CDR3 contains 15 residues. CDR1 MNHEY and CDR2 SMNVEV come from the germline V gene (reference sequence). CDR3 DNA sequence: TGTGCCAGCAGTCCTATAGCGGGAGGGTTAGATACGCAGTATTTT. It yields the protein CASSPIAGGLDTQYF.

The chain is built from TRBV28 and TRBJ2-1, with 8 bases identical to TRBD1. Germline CDR1 reads MDHEN; CDR2 reads SYDVKM. This CDR3 region has 19 residues. Losses at the gene ends were 5 bases for V and 4 bases for J; bases not matched to a gene: 19. CDR3 coding DNA: TGTGCCAGCAGTAGGTCAGGGGGCTACCGAACTGGGGTTTACAATGAGCAGTTCTTC. It specifies CASSRSGGYRTGVYNEQFF.

This clonotype showed up many times. V usage is TRBV24-1 and J usage is TRBJ2-3, with 12 positions matching TRBD2. V gave up 4 bases and J gave up 6 bases; unmatched junction bases: 7. Germline V CDR1 and CDR2: KGHDR, SFDVKD. The CDR3 length is 16 residues. CDR3: CATSDPGLAGSDTQYF. The CDR3 DNA reads as TGTGCCACCAGTGACCCTGGACTAGCGGGATCGGATACGCAGTATTTT.

This clonotype came up many times. The chain uses TRBV12-3 or TRBV12-4 and TRBJ2-2, with TRBD2 matching 9 bases. CDR3 length: 16 residues. V gave up 7 bases and J gave up 4 bases; unmatched junction bases: 10. CDR3 coding DNA: TGTGCCAGCACCCCCTTTGCGGGAGGGGGCACCGGGGAGCTGTTTTTT. It encodes CASTPFAGGGTGELFF.